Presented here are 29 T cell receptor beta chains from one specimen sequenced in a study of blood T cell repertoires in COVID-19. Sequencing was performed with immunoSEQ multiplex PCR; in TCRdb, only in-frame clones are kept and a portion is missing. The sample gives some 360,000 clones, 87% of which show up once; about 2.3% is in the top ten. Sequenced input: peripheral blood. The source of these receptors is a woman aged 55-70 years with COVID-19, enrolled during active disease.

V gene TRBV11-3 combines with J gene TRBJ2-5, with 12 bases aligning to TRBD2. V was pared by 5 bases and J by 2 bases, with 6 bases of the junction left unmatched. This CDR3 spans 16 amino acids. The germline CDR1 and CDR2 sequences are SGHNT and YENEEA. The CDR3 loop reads CASSPGLAGRQETQYF. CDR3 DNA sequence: TGTGCCAGCAGCCCCGGACTAGCGGGGCGACAAGAGACCCAGTACTTC.

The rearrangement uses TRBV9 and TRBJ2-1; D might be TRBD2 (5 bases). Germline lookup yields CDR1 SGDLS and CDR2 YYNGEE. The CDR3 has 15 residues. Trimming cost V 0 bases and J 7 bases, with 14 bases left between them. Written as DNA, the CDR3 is TGTGCCAGCAGCGTAGGGCGACCCCAGCGGAATGAGCAGTTCTTC. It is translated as CASSVGRPQRNEQFF. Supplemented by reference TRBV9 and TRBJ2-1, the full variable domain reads DSGVTQTPKHLITATGQRVTLRCSPRSGDLSVYWYQQSLDQGLQFLIQYYNGEERAKGNILERFSAQQFPDLHSELNLSSLELGDSALYFCASSVGRPQRNEQFFGPGTRLTVL.

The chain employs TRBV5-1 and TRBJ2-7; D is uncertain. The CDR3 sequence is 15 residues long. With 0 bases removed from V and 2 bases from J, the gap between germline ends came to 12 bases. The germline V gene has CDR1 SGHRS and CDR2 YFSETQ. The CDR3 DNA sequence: TGCGCCAGCAGCTTGGACTTCCTCGCCCCCTACGAGCAGTACTTC. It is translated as CASSLDFLAPYEQYF.

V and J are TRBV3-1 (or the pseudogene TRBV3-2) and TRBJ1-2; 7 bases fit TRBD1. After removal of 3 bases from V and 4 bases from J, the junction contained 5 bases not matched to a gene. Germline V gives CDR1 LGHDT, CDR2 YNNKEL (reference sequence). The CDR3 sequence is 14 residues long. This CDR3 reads CASSQGRQGYGYTF. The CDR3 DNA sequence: TGTGCCAGCAGCCAGGGTAGACAGGGCTATGGCTACACCTTC.

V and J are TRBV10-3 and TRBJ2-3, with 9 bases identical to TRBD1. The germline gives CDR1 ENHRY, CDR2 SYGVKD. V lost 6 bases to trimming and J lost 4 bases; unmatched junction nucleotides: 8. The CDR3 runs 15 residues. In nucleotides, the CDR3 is TGTGCCATCAGGGGAGGACAGGGGATAGCAGATACGCAGTATTTT. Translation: CAIRGGQGIADTQYF.

DNA of the CDR3: TGTGCCAGCAGTTCCATCGGGGATAGGGCGGGGGAGACCCAGTACTTC. Its translation: CASSSIGDRAGETQYF. The V and J genes are TRBV6-5 and TRBJ2-5; the D gene is possibly TRBD2 (6 bases). V lost 4 bases, J lost 5 bases, and 20 bases lay in between. This CDR3 region has 16 residues. Per germline, CDR1 MNHEY and CDR2 SVGAGI.

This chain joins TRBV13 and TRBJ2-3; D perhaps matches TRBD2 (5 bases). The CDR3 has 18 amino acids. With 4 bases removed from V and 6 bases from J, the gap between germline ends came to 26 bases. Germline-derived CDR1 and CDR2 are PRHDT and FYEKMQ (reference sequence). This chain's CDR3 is CASSSKLEYIHTRDTQYF. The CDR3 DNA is TGTGCCAGCAGCTCTAAACTAGAGTATATACACACACGGGATACGCAGTATTTT.

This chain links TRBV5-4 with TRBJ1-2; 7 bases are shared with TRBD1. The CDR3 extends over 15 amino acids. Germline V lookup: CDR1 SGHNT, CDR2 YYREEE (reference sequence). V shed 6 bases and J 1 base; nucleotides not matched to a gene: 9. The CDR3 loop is CASTMTGINNYGYTF. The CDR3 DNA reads TGTGCCAGCACCATGACAGGGATCAATAACTATGGCTACACCTTC.

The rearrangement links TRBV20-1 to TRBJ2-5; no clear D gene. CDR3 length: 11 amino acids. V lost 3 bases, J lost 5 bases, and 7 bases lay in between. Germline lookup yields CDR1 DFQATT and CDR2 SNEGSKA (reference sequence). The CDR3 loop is CSARMEETQYF. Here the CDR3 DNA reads TGCAGTGCTAGGATGGAGGAGACCCAGTACTTC.

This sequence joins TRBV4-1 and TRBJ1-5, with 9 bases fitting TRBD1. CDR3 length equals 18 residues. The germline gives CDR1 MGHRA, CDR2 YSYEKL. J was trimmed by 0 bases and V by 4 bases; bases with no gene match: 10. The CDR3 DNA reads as TGCGCCAGCAGCCGATTGGACAGGGGATATTATAGCAATCAGCCCCAGCATTTT. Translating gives CASSRLDRGYYSNQPQHF.

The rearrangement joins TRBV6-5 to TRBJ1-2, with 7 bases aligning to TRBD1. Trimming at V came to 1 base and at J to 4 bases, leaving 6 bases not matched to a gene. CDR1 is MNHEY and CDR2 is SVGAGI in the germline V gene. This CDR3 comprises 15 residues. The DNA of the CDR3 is TGTGCCAGCAGTTACTACGGACAGGCGTCCTATGGCTACACCTTC. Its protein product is CASSYYGQASYGYTF.

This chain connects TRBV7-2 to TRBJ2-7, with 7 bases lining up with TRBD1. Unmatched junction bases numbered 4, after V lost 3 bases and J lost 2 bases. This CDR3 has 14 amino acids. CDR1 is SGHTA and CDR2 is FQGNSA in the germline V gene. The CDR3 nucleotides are TGTGCCAGCAGCTTCAGACAGGGTCCCTACGAGCAGTACTTC. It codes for CASSFRQGPYEQYF.

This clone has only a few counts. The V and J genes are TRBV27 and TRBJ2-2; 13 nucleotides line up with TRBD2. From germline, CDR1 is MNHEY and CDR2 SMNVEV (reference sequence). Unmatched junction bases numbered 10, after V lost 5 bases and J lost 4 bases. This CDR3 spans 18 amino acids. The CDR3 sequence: CASSPLAGGRRSTGELFF. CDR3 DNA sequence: TGTGCCAGCAGTCCACTAGCGGGGGGGCGCAGGTCCACCGGGGAGCTGTTTTTT.

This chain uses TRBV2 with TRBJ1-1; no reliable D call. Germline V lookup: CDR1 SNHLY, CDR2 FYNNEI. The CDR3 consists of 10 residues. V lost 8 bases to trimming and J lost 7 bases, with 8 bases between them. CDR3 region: CASSGIEAFF. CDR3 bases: TGTGCCAGCTCGGGAATTGAAGCTTTCTTT.

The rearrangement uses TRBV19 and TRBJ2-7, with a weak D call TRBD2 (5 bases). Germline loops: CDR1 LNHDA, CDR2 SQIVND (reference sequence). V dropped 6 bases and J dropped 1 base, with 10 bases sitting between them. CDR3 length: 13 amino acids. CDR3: CASRDGGSYEQYF. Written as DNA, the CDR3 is TGTGCCAGTAGGGACGGAGGTTCCTACGAGCAGTACTTC.

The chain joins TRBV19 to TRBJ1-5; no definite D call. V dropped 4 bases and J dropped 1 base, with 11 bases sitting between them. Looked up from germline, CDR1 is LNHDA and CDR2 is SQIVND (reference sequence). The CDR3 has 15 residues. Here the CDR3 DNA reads TGTGCCAGTAGTAAGCGGACGGACAGCAATCAGCCCCAGCATTTT. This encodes CASSKRTDSNQPQHF.

CDR3 in amino acids: CASRHTPREGEAFF. The DNA of the CDR3 is TGTGCCAGCAGACACACGCCACGGGAGGGCGAAGCTTTCTTT. The chain recombines TRBV14 with TRBJ1-1; D ambiguous. Per germline, CDR1 SGHDN and CDR2 FVKESK. The CDR3 loop spans 14 amino acids. V lost 6 bases to trimming and J lost 8 bases, with 19 bases between them.

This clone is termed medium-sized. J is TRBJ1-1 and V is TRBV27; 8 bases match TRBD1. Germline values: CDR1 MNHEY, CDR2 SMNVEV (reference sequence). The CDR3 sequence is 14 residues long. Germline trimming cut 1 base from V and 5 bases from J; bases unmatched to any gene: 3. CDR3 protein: CASSLYQGATEAFF. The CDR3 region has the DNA TGTGCCAGCAGTTTATACCAGGGGGCAACTGAAGCTTTCTTT.

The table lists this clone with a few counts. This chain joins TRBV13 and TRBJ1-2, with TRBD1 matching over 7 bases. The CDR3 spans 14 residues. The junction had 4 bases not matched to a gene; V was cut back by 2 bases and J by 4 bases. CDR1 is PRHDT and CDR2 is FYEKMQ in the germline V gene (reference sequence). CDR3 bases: TGTGCCAGCAGCTTAACAGGGGATGGCTATGGCTACACCTTC. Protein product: CASSLTGDGYGYTF.

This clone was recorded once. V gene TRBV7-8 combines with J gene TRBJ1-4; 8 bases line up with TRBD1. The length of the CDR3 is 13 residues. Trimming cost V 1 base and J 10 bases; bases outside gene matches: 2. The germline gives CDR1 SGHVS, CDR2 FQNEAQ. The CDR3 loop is CASSLVTGGKLFF. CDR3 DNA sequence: TGTGCCAGCAGCTTAGTTACAGGGGGAAAACTGTTTTTT.

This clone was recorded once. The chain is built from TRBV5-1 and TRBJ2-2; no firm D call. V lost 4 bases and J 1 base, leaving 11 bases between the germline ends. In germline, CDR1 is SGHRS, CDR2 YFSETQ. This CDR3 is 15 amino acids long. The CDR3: CASSHQSQNTGELFF. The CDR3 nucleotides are TGCGCCAGCAGCCACCAAAGCCAGAACACCGGGGAGCTGTTTTTT.

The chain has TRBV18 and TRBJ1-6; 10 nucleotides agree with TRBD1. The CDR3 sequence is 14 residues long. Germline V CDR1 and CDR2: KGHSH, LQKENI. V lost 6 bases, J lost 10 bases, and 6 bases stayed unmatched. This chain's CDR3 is CASSRQGASSPLHF. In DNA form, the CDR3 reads TGTGCCAGCTCGAGACAGGGGGCGTCCTCACCCCTCCACTTT.

In nucleotides, the CDR3 is TGCGCCAGCAGCTTGGGCGGCAGCATTGAAGCTTTCTTT. It codes for CASSLGGSIEAFF. The chain is built from TRBV5-1 and TRBJ1-1, with no clear D. CDR1 is SGHRS, CDR2 YFSETQ, per germline. Trimming left V 0 bases short and J 7 bases short, with 10 bases between. The length of the CDR3 is 13 residues.

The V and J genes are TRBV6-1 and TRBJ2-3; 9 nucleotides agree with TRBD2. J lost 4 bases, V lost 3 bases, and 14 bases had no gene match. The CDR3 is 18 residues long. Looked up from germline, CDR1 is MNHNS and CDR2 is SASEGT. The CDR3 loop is CASSEAVPGLAAPDTQYF. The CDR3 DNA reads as TGTGCCAGCAGTGAGGCTGTACCGGGACTAGCCGCCCCAGATACGCAGTATTTT.

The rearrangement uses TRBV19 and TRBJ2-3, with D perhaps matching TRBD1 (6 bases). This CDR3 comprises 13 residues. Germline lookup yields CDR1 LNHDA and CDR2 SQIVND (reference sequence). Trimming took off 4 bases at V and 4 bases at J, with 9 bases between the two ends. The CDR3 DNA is TGTGCCAGTAGTAGGGGGCCGGCAGATACGCAGTATTTT. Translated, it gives CASSRGPADTQYF.

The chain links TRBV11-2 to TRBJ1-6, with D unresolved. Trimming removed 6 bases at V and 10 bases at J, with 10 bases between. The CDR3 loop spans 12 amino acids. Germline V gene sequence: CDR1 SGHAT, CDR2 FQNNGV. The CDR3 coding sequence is TGTGCCAGCAGGTCCCTAACCTCACCCCTCCACTTT. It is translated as CASRSLTSPLHF.

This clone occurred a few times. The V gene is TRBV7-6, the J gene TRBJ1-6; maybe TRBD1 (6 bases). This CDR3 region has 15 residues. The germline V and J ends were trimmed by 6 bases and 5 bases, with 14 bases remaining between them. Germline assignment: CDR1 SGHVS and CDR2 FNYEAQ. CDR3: CASRNDQGNNSPLHF. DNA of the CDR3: TGTGCCAGCAGAAACGACCAGGGGAATAATTCACCCCTCCACTTT.

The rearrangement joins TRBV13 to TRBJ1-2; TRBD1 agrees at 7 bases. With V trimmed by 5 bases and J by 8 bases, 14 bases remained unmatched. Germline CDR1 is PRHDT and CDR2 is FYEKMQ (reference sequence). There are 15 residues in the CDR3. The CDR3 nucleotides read TGTGCCAGCAGCCTTTTTACAGGGGCTGAGGGCGGCTACACCTTC. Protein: CASSLFTGAEGGYTF. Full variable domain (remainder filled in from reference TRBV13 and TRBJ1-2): AAGVIQSPRHLIKEKRETATLKCYPIPRHDTVYWYQQGPGQDPQFLISFYEKMQSDKGSIPDRFSAQQFSDYHSELNMSSLELGDSALYFCASSLFTGAEGGYTFGSGTRLTVV.

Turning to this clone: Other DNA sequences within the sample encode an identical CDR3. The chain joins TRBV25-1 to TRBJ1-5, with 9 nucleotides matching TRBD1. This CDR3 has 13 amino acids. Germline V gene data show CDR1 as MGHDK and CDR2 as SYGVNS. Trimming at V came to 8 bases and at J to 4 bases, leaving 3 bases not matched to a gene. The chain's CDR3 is CASRGQGNQPQHF. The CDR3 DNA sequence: TGTGCCAGCCGGGGACAGGGTAATCAGCCCCAGCATTTT.